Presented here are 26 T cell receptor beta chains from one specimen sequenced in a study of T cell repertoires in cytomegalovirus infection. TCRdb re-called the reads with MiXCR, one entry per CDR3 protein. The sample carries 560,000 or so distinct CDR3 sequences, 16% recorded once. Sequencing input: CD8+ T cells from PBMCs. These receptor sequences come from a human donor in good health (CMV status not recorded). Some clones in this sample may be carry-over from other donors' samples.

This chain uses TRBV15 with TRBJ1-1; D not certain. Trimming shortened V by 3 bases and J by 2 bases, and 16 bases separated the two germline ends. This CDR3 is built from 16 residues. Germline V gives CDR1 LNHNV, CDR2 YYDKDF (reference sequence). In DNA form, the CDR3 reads TGTGCCACCAGCAGGGTCCCACGGGGAGGCAACACTGAAGCTTTCTTT. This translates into CATSRVPRGGNTEAFF.

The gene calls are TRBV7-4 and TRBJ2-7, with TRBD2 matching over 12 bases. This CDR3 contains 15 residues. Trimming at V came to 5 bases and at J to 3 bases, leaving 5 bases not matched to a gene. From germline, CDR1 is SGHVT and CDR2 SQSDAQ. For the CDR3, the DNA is TGTGCCAGCAGCCCGACGACTAGCGGGAGCTACGAGCAGTACTTC. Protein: CASSPTTSGSYEQYF. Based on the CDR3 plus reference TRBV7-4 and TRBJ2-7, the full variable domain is GAGVSQSPRYKVAKRGRDVALRCDSISGHVTLYWYRQTLGQGSEVLTYSQSDAQRDKSGRPSGRFSAERPERSVSTLKIQRTEQGDSAVYLCASSPTTSGSYEQYFGPGTRLTVT.

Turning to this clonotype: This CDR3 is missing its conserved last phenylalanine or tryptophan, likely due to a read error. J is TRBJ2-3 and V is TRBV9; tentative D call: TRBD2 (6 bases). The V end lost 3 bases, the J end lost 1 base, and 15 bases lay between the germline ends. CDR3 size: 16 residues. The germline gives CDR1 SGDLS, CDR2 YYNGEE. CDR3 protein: CASSGRLVGGTDTQYL. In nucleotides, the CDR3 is TGTGCCAGCAGCGGTAGACTAGTCGGGGGCACAGATACGCAGTATTTA.

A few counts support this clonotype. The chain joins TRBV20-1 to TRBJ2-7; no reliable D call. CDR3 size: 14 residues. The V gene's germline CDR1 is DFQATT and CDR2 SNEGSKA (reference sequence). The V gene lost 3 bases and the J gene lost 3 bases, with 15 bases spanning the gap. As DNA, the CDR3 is TGCAGTGCTAGGGAACAGCCGGCTGGCTACGAGCAGTACTTC. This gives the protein CSAREQPAGYEQYF.

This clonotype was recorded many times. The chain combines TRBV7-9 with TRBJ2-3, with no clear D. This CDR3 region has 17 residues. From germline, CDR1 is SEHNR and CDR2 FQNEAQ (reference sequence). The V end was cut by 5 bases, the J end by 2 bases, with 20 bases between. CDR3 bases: TGTGCCAGCAGCCCTCCATCGATCCTCCTTATCACAGATACGCAGTATTTT. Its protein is CASSPPSILLITDTQYF.

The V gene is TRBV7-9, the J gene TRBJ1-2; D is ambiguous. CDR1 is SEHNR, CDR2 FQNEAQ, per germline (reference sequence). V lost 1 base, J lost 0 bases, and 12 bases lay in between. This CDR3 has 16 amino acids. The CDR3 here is CASSLVQAGPNYGYTF. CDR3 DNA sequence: TGTGCCAGCAGCTTAGTTCAGGCGGGCCCTAACTATGGCTACACCTTC.

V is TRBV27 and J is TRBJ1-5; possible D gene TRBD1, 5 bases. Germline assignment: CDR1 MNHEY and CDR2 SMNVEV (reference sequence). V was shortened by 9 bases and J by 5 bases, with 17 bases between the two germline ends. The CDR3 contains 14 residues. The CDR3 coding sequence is TGTGCCAGTTCAACCAGAGGGGTCGATCAGCCCCAGCATTTT. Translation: CASSTRGVDQPQHF.

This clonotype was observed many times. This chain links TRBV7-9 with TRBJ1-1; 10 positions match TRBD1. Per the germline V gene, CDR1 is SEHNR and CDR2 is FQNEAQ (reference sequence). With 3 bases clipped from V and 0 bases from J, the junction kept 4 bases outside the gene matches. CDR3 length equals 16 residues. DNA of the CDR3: TGTGCCAGCAGCTTCGGGACAGGGGACTTGAACACTGAAGCTTTCTTT. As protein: CASSFGTGDLNTEAFF. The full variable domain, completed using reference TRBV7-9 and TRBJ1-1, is DTGVSQNPRHKITKRGQNVTFRCDPISEHNRLYWYRQTLGQGPEFLTYFQNEAQLEKSRLLSDRFSAERPKGSFSTLEIQRTEQGDSAMYLCASSFGTGDLNTEAFFGQGTRLTVV.

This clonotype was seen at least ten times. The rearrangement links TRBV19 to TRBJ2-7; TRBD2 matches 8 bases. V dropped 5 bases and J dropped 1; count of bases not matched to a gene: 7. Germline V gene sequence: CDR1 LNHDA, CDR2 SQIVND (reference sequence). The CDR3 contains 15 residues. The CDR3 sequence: CASSSSGGSSYEQYF. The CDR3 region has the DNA TGTGCCAGTAGTTCCAGCGGGGGAAGTTCCTACGAGCAGTACTTC.

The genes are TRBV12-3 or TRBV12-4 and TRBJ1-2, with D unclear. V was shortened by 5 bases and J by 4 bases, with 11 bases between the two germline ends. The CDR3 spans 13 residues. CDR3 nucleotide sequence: TGTGCCAGCAGTCCTGGCCTCCTCTATGGCTACACCTTC. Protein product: CASSPGLLYGYTF.

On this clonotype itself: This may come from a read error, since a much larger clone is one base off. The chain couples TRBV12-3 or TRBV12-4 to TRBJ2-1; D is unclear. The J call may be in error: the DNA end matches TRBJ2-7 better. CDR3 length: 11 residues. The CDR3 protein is CASTLGNEQYF. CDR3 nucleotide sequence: TGTGCCAGCACCCTTGGCAATGAGCAGTACTTC.

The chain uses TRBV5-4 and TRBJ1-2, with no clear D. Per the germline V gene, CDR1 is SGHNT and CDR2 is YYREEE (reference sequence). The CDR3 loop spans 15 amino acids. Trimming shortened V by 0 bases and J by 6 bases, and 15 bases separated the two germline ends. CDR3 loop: CASSLGIGRRNGYTF. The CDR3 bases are TGTGCCAGCAGCTTGGGCATCGGCAGAAGGAATGGCTACACCTTC.

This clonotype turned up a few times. CDR3 amino acids: CASNAGTSGYNEQFF. The CDR3 DNA follows: TGTGCCAGTAACGCCGGGACTAGCGGTTACAATGAGCAGTTCTTC. V usage is TRBV19 and J usage is TRBJ2-1; 11 bases match TRBD2. V shed 7 bases, J shed 4 bases, and the junction held 6 bases outside the gene matches. CDR1 and CDR2 (germline): LNHDA, SQIVND (reference sequence). The CDR3 extends over 15 amino acids.

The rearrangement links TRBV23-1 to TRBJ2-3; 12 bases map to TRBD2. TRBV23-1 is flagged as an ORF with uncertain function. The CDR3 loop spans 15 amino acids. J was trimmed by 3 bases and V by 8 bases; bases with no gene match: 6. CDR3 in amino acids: CASHKLAGGTDTQYF. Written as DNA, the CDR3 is TGCGCCAGCCATAAGCTAGCGGGAGGGACAGATACGCAGTATTTT.

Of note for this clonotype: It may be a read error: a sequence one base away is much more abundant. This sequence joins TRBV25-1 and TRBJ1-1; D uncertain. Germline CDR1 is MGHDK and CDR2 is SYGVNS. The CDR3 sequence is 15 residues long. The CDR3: CARSEPGPRGTEAFF. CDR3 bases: TGTGCCAGAAGTGAGCCTGGCCCCAGAGGAACTGAAGCTTTCTTT.

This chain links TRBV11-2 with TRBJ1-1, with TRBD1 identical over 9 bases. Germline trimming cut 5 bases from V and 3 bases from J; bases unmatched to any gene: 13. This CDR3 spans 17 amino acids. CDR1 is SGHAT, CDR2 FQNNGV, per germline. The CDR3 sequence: CASSHWGQGGGDTEAFF. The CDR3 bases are TGTGCCAGCAGCCATTGGGGACAGGGAGGGGGGGACACTGAAGCTTTCTTT.

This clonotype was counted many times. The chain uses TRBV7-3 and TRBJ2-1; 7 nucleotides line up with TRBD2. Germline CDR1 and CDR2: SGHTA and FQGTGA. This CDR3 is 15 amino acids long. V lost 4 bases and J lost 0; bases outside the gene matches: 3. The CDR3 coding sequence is TGTGCCAGCAGCTCGACGGGGGGCTCCTACAATGAGCAGTTCTTC. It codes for CASSSTGGSYNEQFF.

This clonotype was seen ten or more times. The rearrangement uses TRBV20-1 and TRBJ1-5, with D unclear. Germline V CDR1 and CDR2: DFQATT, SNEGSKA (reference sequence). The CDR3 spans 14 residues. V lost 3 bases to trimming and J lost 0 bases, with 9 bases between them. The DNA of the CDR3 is TGCAGTGCTAGCAGTTCCTATAGCAATCAGCCCCAGCATTTT. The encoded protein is CSASSSYSNQPQHF.

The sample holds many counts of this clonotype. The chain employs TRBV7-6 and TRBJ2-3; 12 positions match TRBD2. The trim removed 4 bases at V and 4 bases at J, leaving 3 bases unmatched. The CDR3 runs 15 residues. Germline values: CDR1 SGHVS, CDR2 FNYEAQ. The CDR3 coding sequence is TGTGCCAGCAGCTCTAGCGGGGGGGCCCCAGATACGCAGTATTTT. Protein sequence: CASSSSGGAPDTQYF. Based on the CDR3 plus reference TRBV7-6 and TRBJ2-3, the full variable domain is GAGVSQSPRYKVTKRGQDVALRCDPISGHVSLYWYRQALGQGPEFLTYFNYEAQQDKSGLPNDRFSAERPEGSISTLTIQRTEQRDSAMYRCASSSSGGAPDTQYFGPGTRLTVL.

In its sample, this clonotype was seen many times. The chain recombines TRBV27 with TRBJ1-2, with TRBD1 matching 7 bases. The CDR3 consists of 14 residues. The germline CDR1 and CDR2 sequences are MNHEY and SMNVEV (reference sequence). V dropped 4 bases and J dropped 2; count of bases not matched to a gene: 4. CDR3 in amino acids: CASSSDRKNYGYTF. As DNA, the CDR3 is TGTGCCAGCAGTTCGGACAGGAAGAACTATGGCTACACCTTC.

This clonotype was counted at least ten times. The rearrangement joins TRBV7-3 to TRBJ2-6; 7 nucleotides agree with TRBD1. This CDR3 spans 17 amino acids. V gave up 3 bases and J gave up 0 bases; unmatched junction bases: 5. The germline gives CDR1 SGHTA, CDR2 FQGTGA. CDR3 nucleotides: TGTGCCAGCAGCTTGTGGGACAGAAGCTCTGGGGCCAACGTCCTGACTTTC. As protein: CASSLWDRSSGANVLTF.

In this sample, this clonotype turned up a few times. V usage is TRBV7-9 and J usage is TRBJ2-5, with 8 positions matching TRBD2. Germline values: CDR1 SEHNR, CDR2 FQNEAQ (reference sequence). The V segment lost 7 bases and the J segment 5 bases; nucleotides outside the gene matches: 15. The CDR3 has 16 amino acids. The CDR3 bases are TGTGCCAGCACCACGACCAGCGGGGGAGGTTGGGAGACCCAGTACTTC. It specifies CASTTTSGGGWETQYF. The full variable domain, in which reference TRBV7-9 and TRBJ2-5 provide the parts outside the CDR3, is DTGVSQNPRHKITKRGQNVTFRCDPISEHNRLYWYRQTLGQGPEFLTYFQNEAQLEKSRLLSDRFSAERPKGSFSTLEIQRTEQGDSAMYLCASTTTSGGGWETQYFGPGTRLLVL.

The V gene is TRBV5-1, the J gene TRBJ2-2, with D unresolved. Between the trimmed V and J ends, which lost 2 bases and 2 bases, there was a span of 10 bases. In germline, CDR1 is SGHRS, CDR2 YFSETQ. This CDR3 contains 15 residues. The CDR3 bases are TGCGCCAGCAGCTTTCGGCAGTCTAACACCGGGGAGCTGTTTTTT. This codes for CASSFRQSNTGELFF.

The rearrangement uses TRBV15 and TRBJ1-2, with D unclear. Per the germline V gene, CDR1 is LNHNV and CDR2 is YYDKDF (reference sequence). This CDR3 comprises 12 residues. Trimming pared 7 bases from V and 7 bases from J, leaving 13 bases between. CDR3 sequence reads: CATKAADPGYTF. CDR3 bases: TGTGCCACCAAGGCGGCTGATCCTGGCTACACCTTC.

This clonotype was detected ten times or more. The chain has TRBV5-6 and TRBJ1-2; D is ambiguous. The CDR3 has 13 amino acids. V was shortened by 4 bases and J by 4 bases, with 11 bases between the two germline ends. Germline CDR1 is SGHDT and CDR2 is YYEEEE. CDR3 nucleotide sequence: TGTGCCAGCAGCCCCGGCGAGGCCTATGGCTACACCTTC. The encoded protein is CASSPGEAYGYTF.

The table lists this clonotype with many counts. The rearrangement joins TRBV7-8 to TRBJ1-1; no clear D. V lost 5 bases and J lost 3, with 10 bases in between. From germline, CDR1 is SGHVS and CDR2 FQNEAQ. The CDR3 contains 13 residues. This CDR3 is CASSDEADTEAFF. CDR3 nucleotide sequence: TGTGCCAGCAGCGATGAAGCGGACACTGAAGCTTTCTTT.